This note documents a single TCR beta chain sequence. Other DNA variants within this sample encode the same CDR3. Free of recent acute infections or vaccinations, the donors were healthy HIV-negative adults. Each subset's genomic DNA was split evenly across several immunoSEQ plates. Libraries were prepared by immunoSEQ multiplex PCR; TCRdb keeps only in-frame clonotypes and omits some of them. The data contain roughly 2 million clones, approximately 95% of them singletons. This CDR3 region has 18 residues. The V gene's germline CDR1 is MNHEY and CDR2 SMNVEV (reference sequence). The junction had 7 bases not matched to a gene; V was cut back by 3 bases and J by 4 bases. This sample was included in a study of shared clonotypes between healthy human individuals. Study overall: Donors were a couple of women and a few men aged 18 to 49.

The chain has TRBV27 and TRBJ2-2; 14 bases align to TRBD2. The clonotype comes from a man between 18 and 29 years old in good health. What was sequenced was naive CD4+ T cells sorted from blood. Stated subset: CD45RA+ positively selected. The CDR3 reads CASSLRLAGGRGTGELFF. CDR3 coding DNA: TGTGCCAGCAGTTTGCGACTAGCGGGGGGGCGCGGCACCGGGGAGCTGTTTTTT.